The 29 T cell receptor beta chains presented below share a single source sample, sequenced in a study of post-analysis software for immune sequencing data. These receptors have no identified antigens. Overall study results and limits: Roughly five TRBV segments were significantly more frequent in patients than in controls. TRBV5-6, TRBV5-1 and TRBV20-1 were among these segments.

Incorporated into the TCR beta cDNA libraries were unique molecular identifiers, which served to reduce PCR and sequencing biases. TCRdb reanalysed the PCR reads using MiXCR and keeps one entry per CDR3 protein. The sample holds more than 450,000 distinct CDR3 sequences, roughly 46% seen once. The specimen was blood. The source is a girl aged 5-17 years with multiple sclerosis.

The V call is TRBV7-9, the J call TRBJ2-1; 7 nucleotides align to TRBD1. The CDR3 extends over 18 amino acids. The germline CDR1 and CDR2 sequences are SEHNR and FQNEAQ (reference sequence). V lost 6 bases and J lost 5; bases outside the gene matches: 19. CDR3 residues: CASRGSPGGPPSNNEQFF. CDR3 nucleotides: TGTGCCAGCAGGGGGTCCCCAGGGGGTCCACCGTCCAACAATGAGCAGTTCTTC.

The CDR3 DNA is TGTGCCAGCAGCCGGGGGGTAGCTAACTATGGCTACACCTTC. Protein product: CASSRGVANYGYTF. The chain recombines TRBV3-1 with TRBJ1-2, with a possible D match to TRBD1 (5 bases). The V end was cut by 4 bases, the J end by 0 bases, with 9 bases between. The CDR3 extends over 14 amino acids. The germline gives CDR1 LGHDT, CDR2 YNNKEL (reference sequence).

The chain links TRBV5-1 to TRBJ1-2; D may be TRBD1 (5 bases). CDR3 length: 16 amino acids. The germline V gene has CDR1 SGHRS and CDR2 YFSETQ. V gave up 1 base and J gave up 7 bases, with 20 bases separating them. CDR3 protein: CASSLSPQGPERGYTF. The CDR3 coding sequence is TGCGCCAGCAGCTTGTCTCCCCAGGGTCCTGAGCGTGGCTACACCTTC.

The rearrangement joins TRBV12-3 or TRBV12-4 to TRBJ2-1; 13 positions match TRBD2. Trimming took 5 bases from V and 6 from J; bases not matched to a gene: 4. The CDR3 spans 15 residues. The CDR3 reads CASSLRTSGGNEQFF. In nucleotides, the CDR3 is TGTGCCAGCAGTCTCCGGACTAGCGGGGGCAATGAGCAGTTCTTC.

The chain has TRBV29-1 and TRBJ1-1; no firm D call. This CDR3 contains 12 residues. V lost 4 bases and J 9 bases, leaving 15 bases between the germline ends. CDR1 is SQVTM, CDR2 ANQGSEA, per germline. The DNA of the CDR3 is TGCAGCGTTGTCCTCCCAGTTGGAAAAGCTTTCTTT. Encoded protein: CSVVLPVGKAFF.

The chain recombines TRBV7-9 with TRBJ2-6; TRBD1 might be the D (5 bases). From germline, CDR1 is SEHNR and CDR2 FQNEAQ (reference sequence). With 2 bases removed from V and 2 bases from J, the gap between germline ends came to 10 bases. CDR3 length: 16 amino acids. The CDR3 sequence: CASSLPRDTGANVLTF. In DNA form, the CDR3 reads TGTGCCAGCAGCTTACCCAGGGATACTGGGGCCAACGTCCTGACTTTC.

This chain uses TRBV7-2 with TRBJ2-1; perhaps TRBD2 as D (6 bases). CDR3 length equals 15 residues. Germline V gives CDR1 SGHTA, CDR2 FQGNSA. Trimming took off 2 bases at V and 2 bases at J, with 10 bases between the two ends. CDR3 in DNA: TGTGCCAGCAGCTTATGGAGGGGCACCTACAATGAGCAGTTCTTC. Translating gives CASSLWRGTYNEQFF.

This clonotype occurred many times. The V and J genes are TRBV5-1 and TRBJ2-3; 7 bases are a match to TRBD1. The CDR3 runs to 14 residues. V lost 0 bases and J lost 4; bases outside the gene matches: 2. CDR1 and CDR2 from the germline V gene are SGHRS and YFSETQ. CDR3 region: CASSLGQGADTQYF. Written as DNA, the CDR3 is TGCGCCAGCAGCTTGGGACAGGGAGCAGATACGCAGTATTTT.

The chain uses TRBV20-1 and TRBJ2-5; 13 bases align to TRBD2. The CDR3 has 15 residues. Germline V CDR1 and CDR2: DFQATT, SNEGSKA (reference sequence). Trimming at V came to 3 bases and at J to 7 bases, leaving 8 bases not matched to a gene. This CDR3 is CSARAGTSGVGTQYF. CDR3 nucleotides: TGCAGTGCTAGGGCCGGGACTAGCGGGGTAGGGACCCAGTACTTC.

The gene calls are TRBV5-1 and TRBJ1-1; D call uncertain. Germline V CDR1 and CDR2: SGHRS, YFSETQ. The CDR3 sequence is 14 residues long. Trimming left V 2 bases short and J 4 bases short, with 12 bases between. DNA of the CDR3: TGCGCCAGCAGCTTCGTCCAGGAGGCCACTGAAGCTTTCTTT. It is translated as CASSFVQEATEAFF.

This clonotype was observed a handful of times. The rearrangement links TRBV9 to TRBJ2-5; 7 nucleotides line up with TRBD1. CDR3 length: 15 amino acids. V lost 1 base to trimming and J lost 2 bases; unmatched junction nucleotides: 5. The V gene's germline CDR1 is SGDLS and CDR2 YYNGEE. The chain's CDR3 is CASSVSGQRQETQYF. The CDR3 DNA follows: TGTGCCAGCAGCGTATCGGGACAGAGGCAAGAGACCCAGTACTTC.

The chain joins TRBV7-9 to TRBJ2-5; the D gene is possibly TRBD2 (6 bases). Germline V CDR1 and CDR2: SEHNR, FQNEAQ (reference sequence). The CDR3 consists of 16 residues. V was pared by 5 bases and J by 0 bases, with 16 bases between. The CDR3 protein is CASSPGGEGYQETQYF. The CDR3 DNA reads TGTGCCAGCAGCCCCGGGGGAGAGGGGTACCAAGAGACCCAGTACTTC.

The chain couples TRBV20-1 to TRBJ2-5; D gene uncertain. CDR3 length equals 10 residues. V was trimmed by 7 bases and J by 1 base, leaving 4 bases between them. Germline-derived CDR1 and CDR2 are DFQATT and SNEGSKA (reference sequence). The CDR3 sequence is CSVIQETQYF. The CDR3 coding sequence is TGCAGTGTCATCCAAGAGACCCAGTACTTC.

The CDR3 DNA sequence: TGTGCCAGCAGCTTTGCAGGGGCGGAAGCTTTCTTT. Protein product: CASSFAGAEAFF. The chain links TRBV7-9 to TRBJ1-1; perhaps TRBD1 as D (6 bases). Germline-derived CDR1 and CDR2 are SEHNR and FQNEAQ (reference sequence). Trimming stripped 3 bases from V and 8 bases from J, with 10 bases between. CDR3 length: 12 amino acids.

The sample holds a few counts of this clonotype. The V and J genes are TRBV4-2 and TRBJ2-5; D is ambiguous. TRBJ2-7 matches the DNA end more closely, so the J call is doubtful. The CDR3 is made up of 15 amino acids. In germline, CDR1 is LGHNA, CDR2 YNFKEQ. The CDR3 DNA is TGTGCCAGCAGCCAAGGACCCTCGAGTACCTACGAGCAGTACTTC. Amino acid sequence: CASSQGPSSTYEQYF.

Points on this clonotype: This may arise from a read error, as a much more abundant clone is one base away. This chain links TRBV12-3 or TRBV12-4 with TRBJ2-7; D may be TRBD1 or TRBD2 (5 bases each). The CDR3 contains 14 residues. V was pared by 5 bases and J by 2 bases, with 13 bases between. The CDR3 here is CASSPGKGAYEQYF. CDR3 nucleotides: TGTGCCAGCAGTCCCGGGAAAGGGGCCTACGAGCAGTACTTC.

This clonotype was counted between two and nine times. This chain joins TRBV2 and TRBJ1-5, with D perhaps matching TRBD1 (5 bases). CDR1 is SNHLY and CDR2 is FYNNEI in the germline V gene. CDR3 length: 13 residues. Trimming left V 8 bases short and J 1 base short, with 9 bases between. In nucleotides, the CDR3 is TGTGCCAGCCAGACAGTAAGCAATCAGCCCCAGCATTTT. This sequence encodes CASQTVSNQPQHF.

This clonotype was detected once. The chain uses TRBV5-1 and TRBJ2-1; TRBD1 agrees at 9 bases. CDR3 length equals 15 residues. Germline loops: CDR1 SGHRS, CDR2 YFSETQ. After removal of 4 bases from V and 6 bases from J, the junction contained 8 bases not matched to a gene. CDR3 bases: TGCGCCAGCAGCCCCCCGGGACAGGGTGGCAATGAGCAGTTCTTC. It encodes CASSPPGQGGNEQFF.

This clonotype was observed a few times. The rearrangement links TRBV7-6 to TRBJ1-2; D is perhaps TRBD1 (5 bases). The V end lost 3 bases, the J end lost 7 bases, and 12 bases lay between the germline ends. This CDR3 contains 13 residues. Germline lookup yields CDR1 SGHVS and CDR2 FNYEAQ. The CDR3 protein is CASSLDQGSGYTF. The DNA of the CDR3 is TGTGCCAGCAGCTTGGATCAGGGTAGTGGCTACACCTTC.

In its sample, this clonotype was seen once. V is TRBV12-3 or TRBV12-4 and J is TRBJ2-7, with 10 bases that match TRBD2. The CDR3 has 16 amino acids. V trimming: 7 bases; J trimming: 6 bases; junction bases outside the gene matches: 15. The CDR3: CASKSGTSGTSGEQYF. CDR3 coding DNA: TGTGCCAGCAAGTCCGGCACTAGCGGGACCTCGGGCGAGCAGTACTTC.

This clonotype was found once. The chain joins TRBV27 to TRBJ2-1; D not certain. Germline CDR1 is MNHEY and CDR2 is SMNVEV (reference sequence). The CDR3 covers 14 residues. V was shortened by 9 bases and J by 0 bases, with 12 bases between the two germline ends. DNA of the CDR3: TGTGCCAGTTCCACCATTAGCTCCTACAATGAGCAGTTCTTC. Translation gives CASSTISSYNEQFF.

This clonotype has a handful of counts. This chain uses TRBV6-1 with TRBJ1-1; tentative D call: TRBD1 (6 bases). CDR1 and CDR2 (germline): MNHNS, SASEGT. Trimming shortened V by 6 bases and J by 1 base, and 12 bases separated the two germline ends. CDR3 length: 14 amino acids. CDR3 nucleotides: TGTGCCAGCAGGGCACTGACAGGGAACACTGAAGCTTTCTTT. Its translation: CASRALTGNTEAFF.

There are a few counts of this clonotype. The chain employs TRBV7-9 and TRBJ1-2; D remains ambiguous. This CDR3 has 15 residues. V was cut by 5 bases and J by 7 bases, with 20 bases left in between. The germline V gene encodes CDR1 SEHNR and CDR2 FQNEAQ (reference sequence). CDR3 residues: CASSLLMIESSGYTF. DNA for the CDR3: TGTGCCAGCAGCCTCCTTATGATTGAGTCCAGTGGCTACACCTTC. Full variable domain (missing parts from reference TRBV7-9 and TRBJ1-2): DTGVSQNPRHKITKRGQNVTFRCDPISEHNRLYWYRQTLGQGPEFLTYFQNEAQLEKSRLLSDRFSAERPKGSFSTLEIQRTEQGDSAMYLCASSLLMIESSGYTFGSGTRLTVV.

The rearrangement links TRBV29-1 to TRBJ1-2; maybe TRBD1 (6 bases). Germline loops: CDR1 SQVTM, CDR2 ANQGSEA. There are 12 residues in the CDR3. Trimming pared 4 bases from V and 8 bases from J, leaving 14 bases between. The CDR3 DNA sequence: TGCAGCGTTGGTTCGGACAGTTTAGGCTACACCTTC. The encoded protein is CSVGSDSLGYTF.

In the case of this clonotype: An end of the junction does not agree with germline; a read error may underlie this. The rearrangement joins TRBV4-1 to TRBJ2-4; 8 bases are shared with TRBD1. Germline V lookup: CDR1 MGHRA, CDR2 YSYEKL. The CDR3 is made up of 17 amino acids. The CDR3 region is CASSQGGTGVAKTIQYF. The CDR3 DNA reads TGCGCCAGCAGCCAAGGGGGGACAGGAGTAGCCAAAACCATTCAGTACTTC.

This clonotype was recorded once. This rearrangement joins TRBV7-6 to TRBJ1-1, with D unclear. The V gene's germline CDR1 is SGHVS and CDR2 FNYEAQ. V dropped 4 bases and J dropped 6 bases, with 15 bases sitting between them. The length of the CDR3 is 14 residues. The CDR3 reads CASSSYTGSPEAFF. The CDR3 DNA reads TGTGCCAGCAGCTCCTATACCGGTTCTCCTGAAGCTTTCTTT. The full variable domain, completed using reference TRBV7-6 and TRBJ1-1, is GAGVSQSPRYKVTKRGQDVALRCDPISGHVSLYWYRQALGQGPEFLTYFNYEAQQDKSGLPNDRFSAERPEGSISTLTIQRTEQRDSAMYRCASSSYTGSPEAFFGQGTRLTVV.

V and J are TRBV6-6 and TRBJ2-7, with 7 nucleotides matching TRBD1. This CDR3 comprises 12 residues. Germline V CDR1 and CDR2: MNHNY, SVGAGI (reference sequence). Losses at the gene ends were 7 bases for V and 7 bases for J; bases not matched to a gene: 7. CDR3 sequence: CASTDRVDEQYF. CDR3 in DNA: TGTGCCAGCACCGACAGGGTCGATGAGCAGTACTTC.

This clonotype has a handful of counts. The chain employs TRBV6-5 and TRBJ2-1; the D gene is possibly TRBD2 (5 bases). Looked up from germline, CDR1 is MNHEY and CDR2 is SVGAGI. This CDR3 spans 16 amino acids. The V gene lost 6 bases and the J gene lost 0 bases, with 15 bases spanning the gap. This CDR3 reads CASRLLATSSYNEQFF. The CDR3 DNA reads as TGTGCCAGCAGGCTGCTAGCTACAAGCTCCTACAATGAGCAGTTCTTC.

This clonotype has more than one count but fewer than ten. The chain carries TRBV3-1 and TRBJ2-3; TRBD1 matches 9 bases. There are 17 residues in the CDR3. The J segment lost 5 bases and the V segment lost 4 bases, leaving 13 bases of the junction unmatched. From germline, CDR1 is LGHDT and CDR2 YNNKEL (reference sequence). CDR3 region: CASSLQQGAIGRDTQYF. DNA of the CDR3: TGTGCCAGCAGCCTGCAACAGGGGGCGATCGGGAGAGATACGCAGTATTTT.